A single sample gave rise to the 2 T cell receptor beta chains below, sequenced in a study of identifying expanded T cells in peripheral blood (dated by TCRdb to the late 2010s). The method was the immunoSEQ multiplex PCR assay. Sourced from immuneACCESS, this table was stored by TCRdb with only in-frame sequences that have V and J called. A share of the clones is absent; for the studies checked, an unresolved V gene accounts for under half, and the remainder has no known explanation. The sample yields under 70,000 clones; around 87% were counted once. The ten most abundant clones make up just over 4.5% of the sample. Material: blood. These receptors originate from a person aged 18 to 70 in good health.

V and J are TRBV6-6 and TRBJ1-4; D not certain. Germline assignment: CDR1 MNHNY and CDR2 SVGAGI (reference sequence). The CDR3 is 14 amino acids. Trimming removed 7 bases from V and 1 base from J, with 10 bases in between. The DNA of the CDR3 is TGTGCCAGCAAGGATGTGAGAACTAATGAAAAACTGTTTTTT. Translation: CASKDVRTNEKLFF.

The chain carries TRBV5-1 and TRBJ2-5; D gene ambiguous. The CDR3 is 14 amino acids. The V and J ends lost 0 bases and 4 bases respectively, with 10 bases between them. Germline V gene data show CDR1 as SGHRS and CDR2 as YFSETQ. The DNA of the CDR3 is TGCGCCAGCAGCTTGGATACCTCAGGAGAGACCCAGTACTTC. Translated, it gives CASSLDTSGETQYF. The variable domain in full, with the rest retrieved from reference TRBV5-1 and TRBJ2-5, is KAGVTQTPRYLIKTRGQQVTLSCSPISGHRSVSWYQQTPGQGLQFLFEYFSETQRNKGNFPGRFSGRQFSNSRSEMNVSTLELGDSALYLCASSLDTSGETQYFGPGTRLLVL.